Presented here are 20 T cell receptor beta chains from one specimen sequenced in a study of cytomegalovirus exposure and HLA in healthy donors. Produced via immunoSEQ multiplex PCR; TCRdb's table is partial and in-frame only. The table includes 90,000 to 100,000 clones, roughly nine tenths detected once. Material: PBMCs. The receptors were sampled from a man aged 18 to 30 in good health and CMV-seropositive.

This chain uses TRBV6-5 with TRBJ2-6; a possible D gene is TRBD2 (7 bases). The germline V and J ends were trimmed by 8 bases and 3 bases, with 14 bases remaining between them. The germline V gene has CDR1 MNHEY and CDR2 SVGAGI. This CDR3 region has 15 residues. For the CDR3, the DNA is TGTGCCAGCCTTGGGGGGGCTAGTGGGGCCAACGTCCTGACTTTC. As protein: CASLGGASGANVLTF.

The V call is TRBV28, the J call TRBJ1-2; maybe TRBD1 (5 bases). Trimming shortened V by 4 bases and J by 3 bases, and 36 bases separated the two germline ends. The length of the CDR3 is 22 residues. Germline loops: CDR1 MDHEN, CDR2 SYDVKM. The CDR3 spells CASSSRIVSPQEGTTGHYGYTF. Here the CDR3 DNA reads TGTGCCAGCAGTTCCCGAATTGTTTCTCCGCAAGAGGGGACTACGGGCCACTATGGCTACACCTTC.

The CDR3 region has the DNA TGTGCCAGCAGTTCCCTAGCGGGAGTGCACGAGCAGTACTTC. As protein: CASSSLAGVHEQYF. The rearrangement uses TRBV28 and TRBJ2-7; 10 bases align to TRBD2. CDR3 size: 14 residues. V dropped 4 bases and J dropped 5; count of bases not matched to a gene: 5. The germline V gene encodes CDR1 MDHEN and CDR2 SYDVKM.

The V call is TRBV14, the J call TRBJ2-7; maybe TRBD2 (5 bases). The CDR3 has 14 amino acids. CDR1 is SGHDN, CDR2 FVKESK, per germline. V was pared by 1 base and J by 0 bases, with 7 bases between. The CDR3 here is CASSQVGSSYEQYF. The CDR3 DNA reads TGTGCCAGCAGCCAAGTGGGGAGCTCCTACGAGCAGTACTTC.

The chain couples TRBV4-1 to TRBJ2-5; 15 bases are shared with TRBD2. CDR1 and CDR2 from the germline V gene are MGHRA and YSYEKL. There are 14 residues in the CDR3. Unmatched junction bases numbered 7, after V lost 6 bases and J lost 11 bases. The CDR3 DNA reads as TGCGCCAGCAGTTTGGGACTAGCGGGGGGTCCGCAGTACTTC. Amino acid sequence: CASSLGLAGGPQYF.

Many counts were recorded for this clone. The chain couples TRBV6-5 to TRBJ1-1; the D gene is possibly TRBD1 (5 bases). The CDR3 is made up of 15 amino acids. V was pared by 0 bases and J by 3 bases, with 11 bases between. The germline V gene has CDR1 MNHEY and CDR2 SVGAGI. CDR3 nucleotide sequence: TGTGCCAGCAGTTACTCAGCAGGGATGTACACTGAAGCTTTCTTT. Translation: CASSYSAGMYTEAFF.

The gene calls are TRBV4-3 and TRBJ1-4; no definite D call. Deletions cut 0 bases from V and 5 bases from J, with 10 bases between. The CDR3 runs 15 residues. Germline assignment: CDR1 LGHNA and CDR2 YSLEER. The CDR3 spells CASSQDWARNEKLFF. The CDR3 nucleotides read TGCGCCAGCAGCCAAGATTGGGCACGGAATGAAAAACTGTTTTTT.

The chain's CDR3 is CASSHPQVSNNEQFF. CDR3 DNA sequence: TGTGCCAGCAGCCATCCACAGGTCTCGAACAATGAGCAGTTCTTC. The V and J genes are TRBV7-3 and TRBJ2-1; D is possibly TRBD1 (5 bases). The CDR3 sequence is 15 residues long. Germline V gives CDR1 SGHTA, CDR2 FQGTGA. The V and J ends lost 5 bases and 5 bases respectively, with 16 bases between them.

The J gene is TRBJ2-1, the V gene TRBV6-4; unclear D gene. Trimming cost V 1 base and J 0 bases, with 10 bases left between them. CDR3 length: 16 residues. In germline, CDR1 is MRHNA, CDR2 SNTAGT. CDR3 amino acids: CASSDFSWSSYNEQFF. CDR3 in DNA: TGTGCCAGCAGTGACTTTAGTTGGAGCTCCTACAATGAGCAGTTCTTC.

The chain links TRBV7-2 to TRBJ2-5; the D gene is possibly TRBD2 (6 bases). The CDR3 is 14 residues long. V dropped 6 bases and J dropped 0 bases, with 11 bases sitting between them. Germline V lookup: CDR1 SGHTA, CDR2 FQGNSA. CDR3 in DNA: TGTGCCAGCAGGGGCGGGACGTACCAAGAGACCCAGTACTTC. Protein: CASRGGTYQETQYF.

The rearrangement links TRBV7-2 to TRBJ2-7; 11 positions agree with TRBD1. Trimming took 5 bases from V and 5 from J; bases not matched to a gene: 11. CDR3 size: 16 residues. CDR1 SGHTA and CDR2 FQGNSA come from the germline V gene. The chain's CDR3 is CASSPRAGQGANEQYF. The CDR3 DNA follows: TGTGCCAGCAGCCCCAGGGCAGGACAGGGGGCAAACGAGCAGTACTTC.

This chain uses TRBV9 with TRBJ2-2, with unresolved D. CDR1 and CDR2 from the germline V gene are SGDLS and YYNGEE. This CDR3 contains 15 residues. V lost 0 bases, J lost 2 bases, and 8 bases lay in between. Written as DNA, the CDR3 is TGTGCCAGCAGCGTAGGGTCAGAAAACACCGGGGAGCTGTTTTTT. It translates to CASSVGSENTGELFF.

The chain is built from TRBV7-2 and TRBJ1-5, with D hard to call. The CDR3 contains 17 residues. Germline lookup yields CDR1 SGHTA and CDR2 FQGNSA. The V and J ends lost 3 bases and 2 bases respectively, with 17 bases between them. This CDR3 is CASSFYSTPGGNQPQHF. The CDR3 DNA follows: TGTGCCAGCAGCTTTTATTCCACCCCCGGGGGCAATCAGCCCCAGCATTTT. The full variable domain, in which reference TRBV7-2 and TRBJ1-5 provide the parts outside the CDR3, is GAGVSQSPSNKVTEKGKDVELRCDPISGHTALYWYRQSLGQGLEFLIYFQGNSAPDKSGLPSDRFSAERTGGSVSTLTIQRTQQEDSAVYLCASSFYSTPGGNQPQHFGDGTRLSIL.

The chain recombines TRBV2 with TRBJ2-5, with D possibly being TRBD1 (6 bases). The germline V gene has CDR1 SNHLY and CDR2 FYNNEI. This CDR3 contains 15 residues. The germline V and J ends were trimmed by 7 bases and 0 bases, with 15 bases remaining between them. CDR3 amino acids: CASKEQTGNQETQYF. DNA for the CDR3: TGTGCCAGCAAAGAACAAACAGGGAACCAAGAGACCCAGTACTTC.

J is TRBJ1-5 and V is TRBV2; a weak D match, TRBD1 (6 bases). CDR1 is SNHLY, CDR2 FYNNEI, per germline. The CDR3 is 15 residues long. V was trimmed by 6 bases and J by 7 bases, leaving 19 bases between them. In DNA form, the CDR3 reads TGTGCCAGCAGGGGGGGGACAAATAGGAACCAGCCCCAGCATTTT. This translates into CASRGGTNRNQPQHF.

The CDR3 is CASSIRTSGRHEQYF. The CDR3 DNA follows: TGTGCCAGCAGTATCCGGACTAGCGGGAGACACGAGCAGTACTTC. The chain recombines TRBV28 with TRBJ2-7; 13 positions match TRBD2. Germline V lookup: CDR1 MDHEN, CDR2 SYDVKM. V shed 5 bases and J 5 bases; nucleotides not matched to a gene: 6. The CDR3 loop spans 15 amino acids.

This sequence joins TRBV5-5 and TRBJ1-1; no definite D call. Germline CDR1 and CDR2: SGHKS and YYEKEE (reference sequence). The CDR3 sequence is 14 residues long. Trimming stripped 0 bases from V and 5 bases from J, with 11 bases between. CDR3 nucleotide sequence: TGTGCCAGCAGCTTGGGCGAATCGGGGACTGAAGCTTTCTTT. Its protein is CASSLGESGTEAFF.

This chain uses TRBV7-2 with TRBJ1-2; perhaps TRBD1 as D (5 bases). V lost 6 bases to trimming and J lost 5 bases, with 13 bases between them. Germline lookup yields CDR1 SGHTA and CDR2 FQGNSA. The CDR3 loop spans 13 amino acids. In nucleotides, the CDR3 is TGTGCCAGCAGTCCTGCGCAGGGATATGGCTACACCTTC. It yields the protein CASSPAQGYGYTF.

The chain has TRBV7-9 and TRBJ2-5, with D tentatively TRBD1 (5 bases). The CDR3 covers 13 residues. Germline CDR1 is SEHNR and CDR2 is FQNEAQ (reference sequence). Trimming cost V 3 bases and J 3 bases, with 8 bases left between them. CDR3 amino acids: CASSFYRKETQYF. The DNA of the CDR3 is TGTGCCAGCAGCTTTTACAGGAAAGAGACCCAGTACTTC.

This chain links TRBV9 with TRBJ2-2; the D is unclear. The V and J ends lost 4 bases and 8 bases respectively, with 21 bases between them. This CDR3 spans 16 amino acids. The germline gives CDR1 SGDLS, CDR2 YYNGEE. CDR3 nucleotide sequence: TGTGCCAGCAGCCCCTCCGGTTCGACACCCCCAGGGGAGCTGTTTTTT. It encodes CASSPSGSTPPGELFF.